The 20 T cell receptor beta chains reported below all come from one sample, sequenced in a study of blood T cell repertoires in COVID-19. Repertoires were generated with immunoSEQ multiplex PCR, while TCRdb's copy carries only in-frame clones and drops some. The sample holds approximately 260,000 clones, roughly four fifths seen once. Sequenced: peripheral blood. Source of these receptors: a woman of 80 years or more with acute or convalescent COVID-19.

CDR3 sequence reads: CATGPDTQYF. The CDR3 DNA sequence: TGTGCCACAGGGCCAGATACGCAGTATTTT. The V and J genes are TRBV28 and TRBJ2-3, with D tentatively TRBD1 (5 bases). V lost 10 bases and J 4 bases, leaving 6 bases between the germline ends. Germline V gene data show CDR1 as MDHEN and CDR2 as SYDVKM. This CDR3 has 10 residues.

V usage is TRBV6-2 or TRBV6-3 and J usage is TRBJ1-5; D possibly corresponds to TRBD1 (5 bases). CDR3 size: 16 residues. Trimming cost V 7 bases and J 3 bases, with 19 bases left between them. Per germline, CDR1 MNHEY and CDR2 SVGEGT. CDR3 in DNA: TGTGCCAGCACCCCCTGGGGCAGCTACAACAATCAGCCCCAGCATTTT. Amino acids: CASTPWGSYNNQPQHF.

The chain combines TRBV6-5 with TRBJ2-7; possibly TRBD2 for D (6 bases). Germline V CDR1 and CDR2: MNHEY, SVGAGI. CDR3 size: 13 residues. Trimming took off 6 bases at V and 6 bases at J, with 15 bases between the two ends. CDR3 sequence reads: CASSHTEEGEQYF. The CDR3 DNA sequence: TGTGCCAGCAGCCACACAGAGGAGGGCGAGCAGTACTTC.

The chain combines TRBV7-9 with TRBJ1-3, with a weak D call TRBD1 (6 bases). This CDR3 contains 16 residues. In germline, CDR1 is SEHNR, CDR2 FQNEAQ (reference sequence). V was pared by 1 base and J by 0 bases, with 10 bases between. CDR3 DNA sequence: TGTGCCAGCAGCTTAGTTGCAGGGGCCTCTGGAAACACCATATATTTT. It is translated as CASSLVAGASGNTIYF.

This clone showed up just a few times. V is TRBV6-5 and J is TRBJ2-1, with 8 nucleotides matching TRBD2. Germline CDR1 is MNHEY and CDR2 is SVGAGI. The CDR3 has 13 amino acids. Trimming cost V 6 bases and J 9 bases; bases outside gene matches: 7. This CDR3 reads CASSLGLATEQFF. The DNA of the CDR3 is TGTGCCAGCAGCCTCGGACTAGCCACTGAGCAGTTCTTC.

The chain uses TRBV7-8 and TRBJ1-2; the match to TRBD1 covers 8 bases. The germline V gene has CDR1 SGHVS and CDR2 FQNEAQ. V lost 5 bases, J lost 2 bases, and 7 bases stayed unmatched. CDR3 length: 15 amino acids. The CDR3 spells CASSPRTGSNYGYTF. In DNA form, the CDR3 reads TGTGCCAGCAGCCCTAGGACAGGGTCAAACTATGGCTACACCTTC.

The gene calls are TRBV19 and TRBJ2-1, with D possibly being TRBD2 (6 bases). CDR1 LNHDA and CDR2 SQIVND come from the germline V gene (reference sequence). The CDR3 runs 16 residues. The germline V and J ends were trimmed by 3 bases and 5 bases, with 17 bases remaining between them. The CDR3 region is CASSITRGAGDNEQFF. The CDR3 DNA is TGTGCCAGTAGTATCACACGAGGAGCGGGTGACAATGAGCAGTTCTTC.

The chain has TRBV15 and TRBJ1-4; 7 bases line up with TRBD1. Trimming took 0 bases from V and 6 from J; bases not matched to a gene: 7. Germline V lookup: CDR1 LNHNV, CDR2 YYDKDF (reference sequence). The CDR3 is made up of 16 amino acids. CDR3 amino acids: CATSRDPTGMDEKLFF. CDR3 nucleotide sequence: TGTGCCACCAGCAGAGACCCGACAGGGATGGATGAAAAACTGTTTTTT.

This chain links TRBV5-1 with TRBJ1-6, with D perhaps matching TRBD1 (5 bases). V gave up 5 bases and J gave up 10 bases, with 13 bases separating them. The CDR3 extends over 13 amino acids. CDR1 is SGHRS, CDR2 YFSETQ, per germline. Here the CDR3 reads CASSRGGKSPLHF. CDR3 DNA sequence: TGCGCCAGCAGTAGGGGAGGAAAGTCACCCCTCCACTTT.

This clone has more than one count but fewer than ten. The chain carries TRBV4-2 and TRBJ2-7, with 16 bases lining up with TRBD2. The germline gives CDR1 LGHNA, CDR2 YNFKEQ. The V segment lost 1 base and the J segment 4 bases; nucleotides outside the gene matches: 10. The CDR3 contains 19 residues. CDR3 sequence: CASSQGTGTSGGAGYEQYF. The CDR3 bases are TGTGCCAGCAGCCAAGGCACCGGGACTAGCGGGGGGGCAGGGTACGAGCAGTACTTC.

V is TRBV5-3 and J is TRBJ1-2; D unresolved. TRBV5-3 is flagged as an ORF with uncertain function. The CDR3 extends over 14 amino acids. The V end lost 4 bases, the J end lost 7 bases, and 17 bases lay between the germline ends. CDR3 amino acids: CARSPAIETRGYTF. The CDR3 DNA reads TGTGCCAGAAGCCCCGCCATCGAAACTCGTGGCTACACCTTC.

The CDR3 region has the DNA TGTGCTAGTGGTTTGGGGGCAGAGGGCACTGAGCAGTTCTTC. It encodes CASGLGAEGTEQFF. The J gene is TRBJ2-1, the V gene TRBV12-5, with D maybe TRBD2 (5 bases). V shed 1 base and J shed 9 bases, with 13 bases lying between them. Germline values: CDR1 LGHNT, CDR2 FRNRAP. The CDR3 loop spans 14 amino acids.

The rearrangement joins TRBV10-3 to TRBJ1-2; the D gene is possibly TRBD1 (5 bases). The CDR3 runs 15 residues. V lost 0 bases and J lost 5, with 13 bases in between. Germline assignment: CDR1 ENHRY and CDR2 SYGVKD. The CDR3 region is CAISESEGPTYGYTF. CDR3 DNA sequence: TGTGCCATCAGTGAGTCGGAGGGACCGACTTATGGCTACACCTTC.

The chain uses TRBV6-5 and TRBJ2-4; D is uncertain. CDR1 and CDR2 from the germline V gene are MNHEY and SVGAGI. The CDR3 extends over 12 amino acids. V was pared by 6 bases and J by 5 bases, with 8 bases between. CDR3 DNA: TGTGCCAGCAGATCTACAGAAAACATTCAGTACTTC. Protein sequence: CASRSTENIQYF.

The chain links TRBV2 to TRBJ2-3, with D perhaps matching TRBD2 (5 bases). The ends were cut back, 7 bases at V and 0 bases at J, with 14 bases in the middle. Germline lookup yields CDR1 SNHLY and CDR2 FYNNEI. The CDR3 is 15 amino acids. CDR3 sequence reads: CASKARAASTDTQYF. The CDR3 DNA follows: TGTGCCAGCAAGGCCCGAGCGGCTAGCACAGATACGCAGTATTTT.

The V gene is TRBV4-1, the J gene TRBJ2-7, with TRBD1 matching 9 bases. After removal of 1 base from V and 2 bases from J, the junction contained 3 bases not matched to a gene. The CDR3 runs to 15 residues. CDR1 MGHRA and CDR2 YSYEKL come from the germline V gene. CDR3 loop: CASSQGRTGAYEQYF. The CDR3 DNA is TGCGCCAGCAGCCAAGGTCGGACAGGGGCCTACGAGCAGTACTTC.

The rearrangement links TRBV18 to TRBJ2-3; TRBD2 might be the D (5 bases). V was cut by 0 bases and J by 4 bases, with 14 bases left in between. The CDR3 spans 16 residues. Germline V gene sequence: CDR1 KGHSH, CDR2 LQKENI. The CDR3 loop is CASSPPRGSEADTQYF. The CDR3 DNA sequence: TGTGCCAGCTCACCACCTCGAGGGTCCGAGGCAGATACGCAGTATTTT.

The V and J genes are TRBV10-3 and TRBJ2-2, with 7 bases that match TRBD1. The CDR3 is made up of 14 amino acids. Germline V CDR1 and CDR2: ENHRY, SYGVKD. With 5 bases clipped from V and 6 bases from J, the junction kept 6 bases outside the gene matches. The CDR3 loop reads CAISPNRGPGELFF. DNA for the CDR3: TGTGCCATCAGTCCAAACAGGGGCCCCGGGGAGCTGTTTTTT.

The chain combines TRBV6-2 or TRBV6-3 with TRBJ2-1; 10 bases line up with TRBD1. This CDR3 spans 16 amino acids. Germline V gene data show CDR1 as MNHEY and CDR2 as SVGEGT. The V gene end was trimmed by 5 bases and the J gene end by 4 bases; junction bases not matched to a gene: 8. CDR3 coding DNA: TGTGCCAGCAGTCTAAGACAGGGGGCAAGGTACAATGAGCAGTTCTTC. Its translation is CASSLRQGARYNEQFF.

The chain is built from TRBV7-9 and TRBJ2-3; TRBD1 agrees at 7 bases. V shed 5 bases, J shed 2 bases, and the junction held 10 bases outside the gene matches. The CDR3 is 16 amino acids. Germline CDR1 reads SEHNR; CDR2 reads FQNEAQ (reference sequence). The CDR3 DNA follows: TGTGCCAGCAGCCCGGACAGGTTCAGCGTCACAGATACGCAGTATTTT. Its protein product is CASSPDRFSVTDTQYF.